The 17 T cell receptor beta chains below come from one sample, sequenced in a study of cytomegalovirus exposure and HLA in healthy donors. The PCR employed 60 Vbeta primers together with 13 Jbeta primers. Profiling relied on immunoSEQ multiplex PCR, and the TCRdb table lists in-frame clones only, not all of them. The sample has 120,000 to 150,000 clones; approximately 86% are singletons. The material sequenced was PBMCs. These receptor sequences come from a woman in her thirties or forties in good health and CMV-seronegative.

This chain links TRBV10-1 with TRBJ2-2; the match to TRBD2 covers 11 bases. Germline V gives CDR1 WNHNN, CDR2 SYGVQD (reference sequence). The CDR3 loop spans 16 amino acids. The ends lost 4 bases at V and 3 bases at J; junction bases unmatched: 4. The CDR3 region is CASSVAGGPDTGELFF. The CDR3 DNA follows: TGCGCCAGCAGTGTAGCGGGAGGGCCAGACACCGGGGAGCTGTTTTTT.

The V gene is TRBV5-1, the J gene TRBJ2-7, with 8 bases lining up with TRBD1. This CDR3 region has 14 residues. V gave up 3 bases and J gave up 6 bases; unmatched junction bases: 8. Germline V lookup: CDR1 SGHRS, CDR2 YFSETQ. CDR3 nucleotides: TGCGCCAGCAGCTCGACAGGGGTTAATTCCGAGCAGTACTTC. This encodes CASSSTGVNSEQYF.

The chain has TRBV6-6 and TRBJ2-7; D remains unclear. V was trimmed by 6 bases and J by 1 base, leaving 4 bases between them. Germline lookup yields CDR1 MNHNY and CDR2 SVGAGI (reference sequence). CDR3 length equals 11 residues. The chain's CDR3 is CASSPSYEQYF. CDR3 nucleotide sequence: TGTGCCAGCAGCCCATCCTACGAGCAGTACTTC.

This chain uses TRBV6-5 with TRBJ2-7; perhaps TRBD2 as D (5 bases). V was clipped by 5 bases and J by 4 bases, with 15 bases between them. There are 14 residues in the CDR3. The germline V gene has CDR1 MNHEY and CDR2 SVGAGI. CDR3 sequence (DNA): TGTGCCAGCAGTAGCCCGGGCGGGTCTTACGAGCAGTACTTC. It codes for CASSSPGGSYEQYF.

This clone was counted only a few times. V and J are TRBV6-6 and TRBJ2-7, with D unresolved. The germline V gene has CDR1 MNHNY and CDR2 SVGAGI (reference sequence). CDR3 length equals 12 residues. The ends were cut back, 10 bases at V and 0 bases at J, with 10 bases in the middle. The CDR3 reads CATTESSYEQYF. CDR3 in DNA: TGTGCCACCACAGAGAGCTCCTACGAGCAGTACTTC.

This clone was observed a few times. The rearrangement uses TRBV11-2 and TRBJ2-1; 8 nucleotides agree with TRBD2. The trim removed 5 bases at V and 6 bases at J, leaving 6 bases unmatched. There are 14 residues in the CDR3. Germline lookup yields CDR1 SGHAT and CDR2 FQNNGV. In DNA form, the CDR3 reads TGTGCCAGCAGCAAGGGACTAGGCCCCAATGAGCAGTTCTTC. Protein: CASSKGLGPNEQFF.

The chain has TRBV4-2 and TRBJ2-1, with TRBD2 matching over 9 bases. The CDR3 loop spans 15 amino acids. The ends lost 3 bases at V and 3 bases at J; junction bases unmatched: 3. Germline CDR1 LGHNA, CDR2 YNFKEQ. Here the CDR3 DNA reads TGTGCCAGCAGCCAGATGACTAGCGGCTACAATGAGCAGTTCTTC. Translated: CASSQMTSGYNEQFF.

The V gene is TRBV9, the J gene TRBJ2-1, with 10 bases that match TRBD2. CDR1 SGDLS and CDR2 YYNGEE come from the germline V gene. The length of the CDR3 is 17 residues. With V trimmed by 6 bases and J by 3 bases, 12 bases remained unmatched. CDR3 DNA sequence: TGTGCCAGCACCCCCCGGGGGGGACTAGCGAACTACAATGAGCAGTTCTTC. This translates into CASTPRGGLANYNEQFF.

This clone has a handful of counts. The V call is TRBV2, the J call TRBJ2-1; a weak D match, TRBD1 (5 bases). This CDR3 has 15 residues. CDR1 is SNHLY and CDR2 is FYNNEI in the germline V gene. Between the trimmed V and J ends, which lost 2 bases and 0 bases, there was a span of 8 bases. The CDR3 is CASSEQGSSYNEQFF. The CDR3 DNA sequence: TGTGCCAGCAGTGAACAGGGTAGCTCCTACAATGAGCAGTTCTTC.

The CDR3 loop reads CASSLGSGGEQYF. CDR3 bases: TGTGCCAGCAGCTTAGGGTCAGGGGGCGAGCAGTACTTC. The chain carries TRBV7-9 and TRBJ2-5; 7 nucleotides line up with TRBD1. Matching the DNA end better, TRBJ2-7 makes the J call doubtful. Germline CDR1 and CDR2: SEHNR and FQNEAQ (reference sequence). This CDR3 is 13 amino acids long.

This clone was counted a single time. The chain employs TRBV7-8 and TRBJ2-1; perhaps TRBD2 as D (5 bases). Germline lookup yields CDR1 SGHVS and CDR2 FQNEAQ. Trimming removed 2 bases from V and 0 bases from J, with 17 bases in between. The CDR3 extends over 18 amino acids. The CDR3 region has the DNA TGTGCCAGCAGCTTACCACGTGGACTCTCTATCTCCTACAATGAGCAGTTCTTC. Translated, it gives CASSLPRGLSISYNEQFF.

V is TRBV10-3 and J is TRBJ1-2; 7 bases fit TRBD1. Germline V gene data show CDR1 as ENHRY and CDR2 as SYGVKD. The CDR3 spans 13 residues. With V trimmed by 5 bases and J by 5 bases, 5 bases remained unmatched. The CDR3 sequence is CAISTTGEYGYTF. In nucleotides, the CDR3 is TGTGCCATCAGTACAACAGGGGAGTATGGCTACACCTTC.

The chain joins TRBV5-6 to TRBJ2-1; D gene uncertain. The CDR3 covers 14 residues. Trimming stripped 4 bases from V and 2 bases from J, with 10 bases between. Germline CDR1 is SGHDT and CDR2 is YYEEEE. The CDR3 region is CASSPRLTYNEQFF. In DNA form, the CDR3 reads TGTGCCAGCAGCCCCCGACTCACCTACAATGAGCAGTTCTTC.

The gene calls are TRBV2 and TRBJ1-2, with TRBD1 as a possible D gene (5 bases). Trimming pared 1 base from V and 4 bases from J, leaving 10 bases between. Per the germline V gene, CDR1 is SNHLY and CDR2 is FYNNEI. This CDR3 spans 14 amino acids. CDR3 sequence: CASSEVRGSYGYTF. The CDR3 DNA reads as TGTGCCAGCAGTGAAGTGCGGGGCTCCTATGGCTACACCTTC.

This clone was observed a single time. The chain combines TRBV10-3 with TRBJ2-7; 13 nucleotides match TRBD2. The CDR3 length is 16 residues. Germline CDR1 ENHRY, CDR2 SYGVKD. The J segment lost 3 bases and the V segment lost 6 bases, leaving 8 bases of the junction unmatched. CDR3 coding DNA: TGTGCCATCAGCCTCCGGACTAGCGGGAGTCTCTACGAGCAGTACTTC. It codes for CAISLRTSGSLYEQYF.

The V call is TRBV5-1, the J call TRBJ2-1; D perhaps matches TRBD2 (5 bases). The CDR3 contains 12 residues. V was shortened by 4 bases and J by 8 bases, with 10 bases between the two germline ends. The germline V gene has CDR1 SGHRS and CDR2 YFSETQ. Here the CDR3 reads CASSPAGYEQFF. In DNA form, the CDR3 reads TGCGCCAGCAGCCCGGCGGGTTATGAGCAGTTCTTC.

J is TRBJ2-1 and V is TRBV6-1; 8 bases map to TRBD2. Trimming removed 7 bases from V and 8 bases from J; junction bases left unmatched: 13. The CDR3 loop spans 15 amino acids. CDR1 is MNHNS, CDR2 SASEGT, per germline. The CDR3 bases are TGTGCCAGCACTCCGGGACTAGGAGGAGTCTATGAGCAGTTCTTC. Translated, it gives CASTPGLGGVYEQFF.